Each of the 5 T cell receptor beta chains below was sequenced from the same sample in a study of blood T cells in healthy people across ages. Together with a sample-barcoded 5' primer, a J-beta primer mix was included in a second PCR lasting about 7 to 12 cycles. TCRdb re-called the 5' RACE reads through MiXCR, storing one row per CDR3 protein. Of fewer than 1.5 million distinct CDR3 sequences in the sample, 35% to 45% were seen once. The sample was blood. All receptors come from a woman aged 18-35 years in good health.

The chain employs TRBV29-1 and TRBJ2-5, with TRBD2 matching 12 bases. Per the germline V gene, CDR1 is SQVTM and CDR2 is ANQGSEA. Germline trimming cut 4 bases from V and 3 bases from J; bases unmatched to any gene: 6. The CDR3 has 15 amino acids. This chain's CDR3 is CSVVRTSGVKETQYF. CDR3 in DNA: TGCAGCGTTGTTAGGACTAGCGGGGTGAAAGAGACCCAGTACTTC.

In this sample, this clonotype turned up a few times. J is TRBJ2-5 and V is TRBV3-1; D unclear. V lost 1 base to trimming and J lost 2 bases, with 8 bases between them. Germline loops: CDR1 LGHDT, CDR2 YNNKEL (reference sequence). The CDR3 is 14 residues long. CDR3 sequence reads: CASSQVAVQETQYF. In DNA, the CDR3 is TGTGCCAGCAGCCAAGTGGCAGTACAAGAGACCCAGTACTTC.

V usage is TRBV20-1 and J usage is TRBJ2-3, with 7 bases aligning to TRBD2. V shed 5 bases, J shed 0 bases, and the junction held 5 bases outside the gene matches. The germline CDR1 and CDR2 sequences are DFQATT and SNEGSKA (reference sequence). This CDR3 contains 14 residues. Here the CDR3 DNA reads TGCAGTGCTCTAGCGGAGGGAAGCACAGATACGCAGTATTTT. Translated: CSALAEGSTDTQYF.

This clonotype was seen a handful of times. The chain carries TRBV7-2 and TRBJ2-1; tentatively, D is TRBD2 (6 bases). This CDR3 is 15 amino acids long. Trimming took off 2 bases at V and 5 bases at J, with 13 bases between the two ends. In germline, CDR1 is SGHTA, CDR2 FQGNSA. CDR3: CASSLRLREDNEQFF. The CDR3 DNA sequence: TGTGCCAGCAGCTTAAGGTTGAGGGAGGACAATGAGCAGTTCTTC.

The rearrangement uses TRBV5-6 and TRBJ2-5, with D perhaps matching TRBD1 (5 bases). This CDR3 is 15 amino acids long. Germline CDR1 reads SGHDT; CDR2 reads YYEEEE. Between the trimmed V and J ends, which lost 1 base and 11 bases, there was a span of 21 bases. DNA of the CDR3: TGTGCCAGCAGCTTGATGGGGAATGGGGCCGATGAGCAGTACTTC. Translated, it gives CASSLMGNGADEQYF.